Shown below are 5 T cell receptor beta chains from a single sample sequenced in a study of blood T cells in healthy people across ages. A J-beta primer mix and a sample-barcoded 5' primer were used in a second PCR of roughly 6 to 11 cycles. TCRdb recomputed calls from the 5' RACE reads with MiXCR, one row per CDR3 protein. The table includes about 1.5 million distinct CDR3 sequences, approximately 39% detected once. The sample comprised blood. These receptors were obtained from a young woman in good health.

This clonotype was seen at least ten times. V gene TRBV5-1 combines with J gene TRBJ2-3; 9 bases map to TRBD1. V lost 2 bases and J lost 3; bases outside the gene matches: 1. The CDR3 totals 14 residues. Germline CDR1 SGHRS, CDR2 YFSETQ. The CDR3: CASSLQGATDTQYF. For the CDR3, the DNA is TGCGCCAGCAGCTTACAGGGGGCTACAGATACGCAGTATTTT.

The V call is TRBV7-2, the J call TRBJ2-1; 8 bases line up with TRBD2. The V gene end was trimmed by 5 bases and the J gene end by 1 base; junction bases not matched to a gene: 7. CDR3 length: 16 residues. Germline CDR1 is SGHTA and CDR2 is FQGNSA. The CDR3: CASSPYGRVSYNEQFF. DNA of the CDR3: TGTGCCAGCAGCCCCTACGGGAGGGTGTCCTACAATGAGCAGTTCTTC.

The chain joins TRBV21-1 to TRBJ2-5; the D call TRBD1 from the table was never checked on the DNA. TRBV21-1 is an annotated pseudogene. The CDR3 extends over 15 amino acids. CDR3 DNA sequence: TGTGCCAGCAGGAACGGGACAGGGGGCGTAGAGACCCAGTACTTC. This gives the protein CASRNGTGGVETQYF.

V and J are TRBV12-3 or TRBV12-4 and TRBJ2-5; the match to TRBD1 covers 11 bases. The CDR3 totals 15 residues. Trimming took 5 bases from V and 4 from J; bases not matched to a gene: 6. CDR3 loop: CASSPRTGGTETQYF. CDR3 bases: TGTGCCAGCAGTCCCCGGACAGGGGGCACAGAGACCCAGTACTTC.

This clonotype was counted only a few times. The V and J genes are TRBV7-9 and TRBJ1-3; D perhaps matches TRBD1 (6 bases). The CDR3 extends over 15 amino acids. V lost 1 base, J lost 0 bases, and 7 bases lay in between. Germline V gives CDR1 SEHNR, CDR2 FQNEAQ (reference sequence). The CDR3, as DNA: TGTGCCAGCAGCTTAGGAGGGGGCTCTGGAAACACCATATATTTT. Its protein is CASSLGGGSGNTIYF.